The present entry profiles one TCR beta chain with its context. The entry originates in a study of PD-1 blockade in mismatch repair-deficient tumors. Germline V gene sequence: CDR1 GTSNPN, CDR2 SVGIG (reference sequence). Trimming removed 5 bases from V and 6 bases from J, with 14 bases in between. The length of the CDR3 is 13 residues. Mismatch repair deficiency was confirmed in all patients, by PCR or immunohistochemistry. A few pembrolizumab responders had their TCRs sequenced. Profiled with immunoSEQ multiplex PCR; TCRdb holds only in-frame clones, not every one. The data contain just under 80,000 clones, approximately 78% of them seen just once; the ten biggest clones take up roughly 6%.

The gene calls are TRBV30 and TRBJ2-1; TRBD2 is a possible D gene (6 bases). The clonotype comes from an adult with mismatch repair-deficient cancer. The sequenced sample was peripheral blood, obtained 44 weeks after starting pembrolizumab. The CDR3 sequence is CAWRRDASNEQFF. The CDR3, as DNA: TGTGCCTGGCGGCGGGATGCCTCCAATGAGCAGTTCTTC.